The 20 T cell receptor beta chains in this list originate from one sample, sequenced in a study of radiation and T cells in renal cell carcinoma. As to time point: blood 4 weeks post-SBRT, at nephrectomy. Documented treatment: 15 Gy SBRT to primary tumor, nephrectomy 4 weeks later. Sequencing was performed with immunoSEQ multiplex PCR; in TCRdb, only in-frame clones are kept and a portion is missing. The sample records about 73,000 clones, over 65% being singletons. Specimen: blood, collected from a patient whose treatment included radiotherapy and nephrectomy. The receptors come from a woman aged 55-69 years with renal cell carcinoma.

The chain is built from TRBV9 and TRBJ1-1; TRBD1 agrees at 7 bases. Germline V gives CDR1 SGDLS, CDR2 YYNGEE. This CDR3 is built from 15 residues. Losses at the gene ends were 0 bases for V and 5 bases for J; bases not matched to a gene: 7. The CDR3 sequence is CASSVAAGGRTEAFF. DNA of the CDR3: TGTGCCAGCAGCGTAGCGGCAGGGGGTCGTACTGAAGCTTTCTTT.

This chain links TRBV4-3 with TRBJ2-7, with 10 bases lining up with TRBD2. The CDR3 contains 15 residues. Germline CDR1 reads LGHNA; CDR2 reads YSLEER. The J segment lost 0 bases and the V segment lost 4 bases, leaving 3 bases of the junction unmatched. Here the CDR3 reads CASSLLAGSSYEQYF. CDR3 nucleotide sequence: TGCGCCAGCAGCCTACTAGCGGGGAGCTCCTACGAGCAGTACTTC.

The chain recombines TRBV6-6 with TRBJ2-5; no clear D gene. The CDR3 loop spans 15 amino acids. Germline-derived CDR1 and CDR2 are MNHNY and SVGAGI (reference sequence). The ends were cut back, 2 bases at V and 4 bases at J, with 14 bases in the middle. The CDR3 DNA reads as TGTGCCAGCAGTTACCTTCTGGGGTCGATAGAGACCCAGTACTTC. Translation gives CASSYLLGSIETQYF.

The CDR3, as DNA: TGTGCCAGCAGTTTGGGATGGGGTACCTACAATGAGCAGTTCTTC. Encoded protein: CASSLGWGTYNEQFF. This sequence joins TRBV28 and TRBJ2-1; no firm D call. CDR1 and CDR2 from the germline V gene are MDHEN and SYDVKM. The CDR3 runs to 15 residues. Trimming pared 3 bases from V and 2 bases from J, leaving 11 bases between.

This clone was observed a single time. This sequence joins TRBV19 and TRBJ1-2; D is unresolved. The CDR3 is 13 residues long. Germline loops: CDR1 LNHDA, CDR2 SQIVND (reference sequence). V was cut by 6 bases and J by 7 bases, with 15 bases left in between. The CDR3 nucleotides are TGTGCCAGTAGCGGGCTAACCGGCGGTGGCTACACCTTC. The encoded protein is CASSGLTGGGYTF.

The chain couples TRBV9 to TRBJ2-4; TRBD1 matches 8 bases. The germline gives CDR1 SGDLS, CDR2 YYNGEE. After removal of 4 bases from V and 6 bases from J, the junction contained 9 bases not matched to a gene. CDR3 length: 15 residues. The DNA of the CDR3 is TGTGCCAGCAGCTCCCGGACAGGGAGGATAAACATTCAGTACTTC. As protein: CASSSRTGRINIQYF.

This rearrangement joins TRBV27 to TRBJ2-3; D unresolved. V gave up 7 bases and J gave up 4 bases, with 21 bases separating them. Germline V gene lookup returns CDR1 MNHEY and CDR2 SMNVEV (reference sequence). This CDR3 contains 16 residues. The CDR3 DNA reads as TGTGCCAGCATGCCACTCCATTTAGGGCGGCCAGATACGCAGTATTTT. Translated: CASMPLHLGRPDTQYF.

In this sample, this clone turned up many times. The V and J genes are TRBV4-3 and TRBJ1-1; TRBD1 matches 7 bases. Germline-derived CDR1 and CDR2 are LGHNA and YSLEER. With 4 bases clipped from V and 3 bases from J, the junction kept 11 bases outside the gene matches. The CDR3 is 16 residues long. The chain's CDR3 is CASSPGTGRGHTEAFF. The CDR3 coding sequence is TGCGCCAGCAGCCCAGGTACAGGGAGGGGGCACACTGAAGCTTTCTTT.

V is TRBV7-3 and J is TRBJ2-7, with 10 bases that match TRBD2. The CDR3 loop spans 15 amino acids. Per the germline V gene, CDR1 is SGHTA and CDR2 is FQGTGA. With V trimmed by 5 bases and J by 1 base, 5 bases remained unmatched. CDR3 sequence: CASSPGLAASYEQYF. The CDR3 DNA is TGTGCCAGCAGCCCCGGACTAGCGGCTTCCTACGAGCAGTACTTC. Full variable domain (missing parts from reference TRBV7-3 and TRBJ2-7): GAGVSQTPSNKVTEKGKYVELRCDPISGHTALYWYRQSLGQGPEFLIYFQGTGAADDSGLPNDRFFAVRPEGSVSTLKIQRTERGDSAVYLCASSPGLAASYEQYFGPGTRLTVT.

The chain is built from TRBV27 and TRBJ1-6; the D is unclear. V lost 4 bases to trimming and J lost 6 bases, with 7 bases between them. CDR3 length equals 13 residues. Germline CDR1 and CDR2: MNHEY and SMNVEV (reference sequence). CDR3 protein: CASSWGSNSPLHF. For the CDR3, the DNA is TGTGCCAGCAGTTGGGGTAGTAATTCACCCCTCCACTTT.

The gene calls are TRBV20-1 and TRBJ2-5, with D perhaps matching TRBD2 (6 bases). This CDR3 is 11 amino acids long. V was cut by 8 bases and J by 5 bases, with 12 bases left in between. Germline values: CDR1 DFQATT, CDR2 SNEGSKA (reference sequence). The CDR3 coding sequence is TGCAGTACCGGGAGCGGGGAGACCCAGTACTTC. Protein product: CSTGSGETQYF.

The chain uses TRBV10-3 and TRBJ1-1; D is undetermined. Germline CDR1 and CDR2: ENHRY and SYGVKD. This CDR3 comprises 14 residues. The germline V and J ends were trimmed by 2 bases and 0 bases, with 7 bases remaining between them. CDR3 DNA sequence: TGTGCCATCAGTGAGCGGGGTATGAACACTGAAGCTTTCTTT. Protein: CAISERGMNTEAFF.

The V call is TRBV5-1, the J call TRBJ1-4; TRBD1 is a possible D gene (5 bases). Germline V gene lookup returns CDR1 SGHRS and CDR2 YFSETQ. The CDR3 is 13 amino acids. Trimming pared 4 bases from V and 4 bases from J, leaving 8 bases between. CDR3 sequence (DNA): TGCGCCAGCAGCCGGGGGATTAATGAAAAACTGTTTTTT. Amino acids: CASSRGINEKLFF.

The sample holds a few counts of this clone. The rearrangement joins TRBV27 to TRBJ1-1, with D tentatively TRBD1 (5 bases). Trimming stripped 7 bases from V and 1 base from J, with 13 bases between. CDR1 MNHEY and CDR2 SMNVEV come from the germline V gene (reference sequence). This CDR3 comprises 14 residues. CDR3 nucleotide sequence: TGTGCCAGCAAACCCGGACATACGAACACTGAAGCTTTCTTT. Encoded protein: CASKPGHTNTEAFF.

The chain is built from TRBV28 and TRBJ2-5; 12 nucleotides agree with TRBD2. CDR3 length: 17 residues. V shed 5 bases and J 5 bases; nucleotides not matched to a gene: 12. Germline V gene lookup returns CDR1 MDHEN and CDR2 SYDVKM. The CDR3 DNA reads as TGTGCCAGCAGTCCCTGGGCTAGCGGGGGGGCCCCGGAGACCCAGTACTTC. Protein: CASSPWASGGAPETQYF.

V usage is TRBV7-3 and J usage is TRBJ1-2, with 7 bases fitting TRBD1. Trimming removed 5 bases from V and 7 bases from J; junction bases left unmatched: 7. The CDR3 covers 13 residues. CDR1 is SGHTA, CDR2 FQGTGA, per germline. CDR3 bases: TGTGCCAGCAGCCCCGACAGGGAGCGTGGCTACACCTTC. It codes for CASSPDRERGYTF.

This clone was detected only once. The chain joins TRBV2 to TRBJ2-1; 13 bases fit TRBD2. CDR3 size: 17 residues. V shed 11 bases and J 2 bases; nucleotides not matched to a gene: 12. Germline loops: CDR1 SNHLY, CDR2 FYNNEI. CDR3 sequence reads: CAFDGLAGERPYNEQFF. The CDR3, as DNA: TGTGCCTTCGACGGACTAGCGGGAGAAAGGCCCTACAATGAGCAGTTCTTC.

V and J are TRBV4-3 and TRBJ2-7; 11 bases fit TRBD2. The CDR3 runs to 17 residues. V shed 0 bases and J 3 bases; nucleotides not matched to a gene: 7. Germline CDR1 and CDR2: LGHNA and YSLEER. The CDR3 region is CASSQDLASGRFYEQYF. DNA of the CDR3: TGCGCCAGCAGCCAAGATCTCGCTAGCGGGAGGTTCTACGAGCAGTACTTC.

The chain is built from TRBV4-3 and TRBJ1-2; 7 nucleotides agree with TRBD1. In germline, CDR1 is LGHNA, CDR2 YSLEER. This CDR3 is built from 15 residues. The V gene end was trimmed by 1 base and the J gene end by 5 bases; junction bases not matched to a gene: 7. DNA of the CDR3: TGCGCCAGCAGCCAAGGGAAACAGGGGCGTTATGGCTACACCTTC. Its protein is CASSQGKQGRYGYTF.

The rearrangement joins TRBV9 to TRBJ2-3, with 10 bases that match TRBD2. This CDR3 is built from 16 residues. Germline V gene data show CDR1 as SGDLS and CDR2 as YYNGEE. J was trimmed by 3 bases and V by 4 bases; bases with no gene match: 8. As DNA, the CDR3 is TGTGCCAGCAGCCCCTTCAAGCGGGGGGGAACAGATACGCAGTATTTT. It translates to CASSPFKRGGTDTQYF.